Each of the 6 T cell receptor beta chains below was sequenced from the same sample in a study of T cell changes during pregnancy in multiple sclerosis. Data came from immunoSEQ multiplex PCR; TCRdb stores just in-frame clones and leaves some out. The sample consists of over 45,000 clones, 85% to 90% of them appearing once. Specimen: CD4+ T cells from peripheral blood mononuclear cells, collected in the first trimester of pregnancy. These receptors originate from a female donor with multiple sclerosis, enrolled in a pregnancy study.

This clone was recorded once. This rearrangement joins TRBV23-1 to TRBJ2-1; 9 positions agree with TRBD1. TRBV23-1 is an ORF, with its function uncertain. Trimming cost V 4 bases and J 3 bases; bases outside gene matches: 10. The CDR3 is made up of 17 amino acids. Here the CDR3 DNA reads TGCGCCAGCAGTCGTCCTGGGGGACAGGGCCTCTACAATGAGCAGTTCTTC. It encodes CASSRPGGQGLYNEQFF.

This chain links TRBV7-2 with TRBJ1-1, with no clear D. V was trimmed by 1 base and J by 6 bases, leaving 15 bases between them. Germline CDR1 is SGHTA and CDR2 is FQGNSA. There are 15 residues in the CDR3. The CDR3, as DNA: TGTGCCAGCAGCTTAGATCAGGTCGGGAGTTCTGAAGCTTTCTTT. It specifies CASSLDQVGSSEAFF.

The chain has TRBV11-3 and TRBJ2-7; possible D gene TRBD1, 6 bases. V shed 4 bases and J shed 2 bases, with 18 bases lying between them. The CDR3 is 16 amino acids. In germline, CDR1 is SGHNT, CDR2 YENEEA. As DNA, the CDR3 is TGTGCCAGCAGCTCAGGGGAAGTGGACAGAGCCTACGAGCAGTACTTC. Amino acid sequence: CASSSGEVDRAYEQYF.

The V call is TRBV7-2, the J call TRBJ1-2; possible D gene TRBD1, 5 bases. From germline, CDR1 is SGHTA and CDR2 FQGNSA. This CDR3 has 14 residues. The V end was cut by 1 base, the J end by 3 bases, with 9 bases between. CDR3 bases: TGTGCCAGCAGCTTAGTTGGGGGGGACTATGGCTACACCTTC. Translating it yields CASSLVGGDYGYTF. The full variable domain, its missing parts supplied by reference TRBV7-2 and TRBJ1-2, is GAGVSQSPSNKVTEKGKDVELRCDPISGHTALYWYRQSLGQGLEFLIYFQGNSAPDKSGLPSDRFSAERTGGSVSTLTIQRTQQEDSAVYLCASSLVGGDYGYTFGSGTRLTVV.

V and J are TRBV19 and TRBJ2-5; 9 bases agree with TRBD2. The germline V gene has CDR1 LNHDA and CDR2 SQIVND (reference sequence). Unmatched junction bases numbered 6, after V lost 3 bases and J lost 4 bases. The CDR3 is 15 amino acids. This CDR3 is CASSMGWREGETQYF. The CDR3 DNA reads as TGTGCCAGTAGTATGGGATGGCGGGAGGGAGAGACCCAGTACTTC.

The chain recombines TRBV7-3 with TRBJ2-1, with 10 bases identical to TRBD2. From germline, CDR1 is SGHTA and CDR2 FQGTGA. This CDR3 comprises 15 residues. Trimming took 3 bases from V and 9 from J; bases not matched to a gene: 8. The CDR3, as DNA: TGTGCCAGCAGCTTCACATCCGGGACTAGCGTTGAGCAGTTCTTC. The encoded protein is CASSFTSGTSVEQFF.